This section outlines one T cell receptor (beta chain) sequence together with its context. This entry is derived from a study of blood T cell repertoires in COVID-19. Method: immunoSEQ multiplex PCR; TCRdb's copy keeps in-frame clones and lacks some. The sample carries roughly 260,000 clones, approximately 86% recorded once. This CDR3 is built from 12 residues. The V and J ends lost 4 bases and 7 bases respectively, with 8 bases between them. CDR1 and CDR2 from the germline V gene are MGHRA and YSYEKL. The TCR sequence derives from a woman between 50 and 59 years old who had recovered from COVID-19. Sequencing was carried out using peripheral blood. V is TRBV4-1 and J is TRBJ1-5; D is unclear. The CDR3 loop is CASSPGGQPQHF. Written as DNA, the CDR3 is TGCGCCAGCAGCCCGGGCGGGCAGCCCCAGCATTTT.